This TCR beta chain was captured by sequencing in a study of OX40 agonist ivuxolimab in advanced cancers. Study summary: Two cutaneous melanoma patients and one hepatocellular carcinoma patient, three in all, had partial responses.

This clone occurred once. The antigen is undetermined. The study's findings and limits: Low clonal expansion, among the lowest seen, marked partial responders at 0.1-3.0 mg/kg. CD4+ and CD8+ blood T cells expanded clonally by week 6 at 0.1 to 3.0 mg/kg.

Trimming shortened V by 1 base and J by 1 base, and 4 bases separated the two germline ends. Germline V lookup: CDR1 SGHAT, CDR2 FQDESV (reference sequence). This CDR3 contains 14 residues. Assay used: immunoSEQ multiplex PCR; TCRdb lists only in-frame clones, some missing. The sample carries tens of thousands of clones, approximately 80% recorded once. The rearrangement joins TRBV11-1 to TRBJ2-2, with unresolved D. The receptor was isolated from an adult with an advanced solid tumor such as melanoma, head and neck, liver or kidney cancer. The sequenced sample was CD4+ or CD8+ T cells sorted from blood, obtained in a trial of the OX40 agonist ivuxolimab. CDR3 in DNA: TGTGCCAGCAGCTTAGGAGGGAACACCGGGGAGCTGTTTTTT. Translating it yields CASSLGGNTGELFF.